This T cell receptor (beta chain) derives from a study of shared clonotypes between healthy human individuals. Study-level results: The naive CD4 repertoires of several donors were compared, and roughly 5.1% of clonotypes were shared. Few donors limited the genetic and exposure-history diversity represented.

As regards this clone: What it recognizes is unknown.

Original analysis: Junction-only sequences without quality scores were provided by ImmunoSEQ, so filtering was different. Using immunoSEQ multiplex PCR, the repertoire was profiled, and TCRdb retains in-frame clones only, with some absent. Clone size and the V and J calls come from that table; the DNA yielded D and trimming. The table shows approximately 620,000 clones, with around 97% occurring only once. The TCR comes from a woman aged 25 to 39 in good health. Input material: naive CD4+ T cells sorted from blood. Subset meaning: CD45RA+ positively selected.

CDR3 sequence: CSVERPPGELFF. CDR3 DNA sequence: TGCAGCGTTGAACGCCCTCCGGGGGAGCTGTTTTTT. The chain carries TRBV29-1 and TRBJ2-2, with D unresolved. This CDR3 comprises 12 residues. CDR1 is SQVTM and CDR2 is ANQGSEA in the germline V gene. V lost 2 bases to trimming and J lost 8 bases, with 9 bases between them.